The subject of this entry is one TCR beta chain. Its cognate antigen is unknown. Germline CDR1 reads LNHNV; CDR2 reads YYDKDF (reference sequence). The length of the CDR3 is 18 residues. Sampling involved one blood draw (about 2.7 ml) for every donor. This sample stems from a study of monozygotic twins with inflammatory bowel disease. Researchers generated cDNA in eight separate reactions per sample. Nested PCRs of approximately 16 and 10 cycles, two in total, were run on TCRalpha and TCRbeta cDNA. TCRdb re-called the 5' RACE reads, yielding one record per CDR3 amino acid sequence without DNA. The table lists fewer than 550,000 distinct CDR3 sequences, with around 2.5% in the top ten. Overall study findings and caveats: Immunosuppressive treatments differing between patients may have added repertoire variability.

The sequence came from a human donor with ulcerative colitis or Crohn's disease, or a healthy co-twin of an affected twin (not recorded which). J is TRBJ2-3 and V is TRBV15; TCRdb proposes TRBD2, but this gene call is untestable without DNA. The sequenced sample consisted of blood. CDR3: CATSSPPGLAGGKDTQYF.